This T cell receptor (beta chain) is drawn from a study of blood T cell repertoires in COVID-19. Looking at the study overall: Both acute and convalescent COVID-19 samples were obtained from the United States, Italy and Spain.

Using immunoSEQ multiplex PCR, the repertoire was profiled, and TCRdb retains in-frame clones only, with some absent. The data show 65,000 to 90,000 clones, 70% to 85% seen once. CDR1 and CDR2 (germline): MGHRA, YSYEKL. There are 16 residues in the CDR3. V was trimmed by 4 bases and J by 7 bases, leaving 17 bases between them. This clone was found a few times. The chain is built from TRBV4-1 and TRBJ1-6; no clear D gene. The specimen sequenced was peripheral blood. The clonotype was recovered from a man aged 60-69 years with active or convalescent COVID-19. The CDR3 spells CASSRGPGTANSPLHF. The CDR3 nucleotides read TGCGCCAGCAGCCGCGGGCCAGGAACGGCGAATTCACCCCTCCACTTT.